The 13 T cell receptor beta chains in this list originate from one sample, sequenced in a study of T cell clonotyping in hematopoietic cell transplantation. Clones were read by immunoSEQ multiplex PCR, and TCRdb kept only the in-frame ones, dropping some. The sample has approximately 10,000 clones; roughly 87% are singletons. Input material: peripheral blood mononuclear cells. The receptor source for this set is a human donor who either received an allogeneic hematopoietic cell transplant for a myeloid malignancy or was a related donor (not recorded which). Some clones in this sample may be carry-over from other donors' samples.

CDR3 sequence (DNA): TGTGCCAGCAGCTTGGGGGGTAGCGGGAGACAGACCCAGTACTTC. Protein sequence: CASSLGGSGRQTQYF. The V and J genes are TRBV11-3 and TRBJ2-5; 9 nucleotides align to TRBD2. The CDR3 runs 15 residues. Germline CDR1 reads SGHNT; CDR2 reads YENEEA. With 3 bases clipped from V and 6 bases from J, the junction kept 8 bases outside the gene matches.

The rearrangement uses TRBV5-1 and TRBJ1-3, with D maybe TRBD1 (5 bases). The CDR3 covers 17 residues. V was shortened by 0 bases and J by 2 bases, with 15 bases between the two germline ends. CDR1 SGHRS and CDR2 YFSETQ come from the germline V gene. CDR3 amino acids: CASSLGFVGETGNTIYF. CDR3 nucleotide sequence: TGCGCCAGCAGCTTGGGTTTTGTGGGGGAAACTGGAAACACCATATATTTT.

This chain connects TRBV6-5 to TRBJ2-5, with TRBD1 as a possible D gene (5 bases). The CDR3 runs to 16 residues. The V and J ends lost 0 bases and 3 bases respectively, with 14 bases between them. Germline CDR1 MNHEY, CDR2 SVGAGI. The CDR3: CASSYSSPAGKETQYF. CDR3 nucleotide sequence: TGTGCCAGCAGTTACTCGTCGCCGGCAGGGAAAGAGACCCAGTACTTC.

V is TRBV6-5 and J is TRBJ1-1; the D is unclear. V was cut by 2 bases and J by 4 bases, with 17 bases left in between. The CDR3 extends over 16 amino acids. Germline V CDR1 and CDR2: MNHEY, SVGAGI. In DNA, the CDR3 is TGTGCCAGCAGTTACCCTCCTGACGGTGGACCCACTGAAGCTTTCTTT. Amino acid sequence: CASSYPPDGGPTEAFF.

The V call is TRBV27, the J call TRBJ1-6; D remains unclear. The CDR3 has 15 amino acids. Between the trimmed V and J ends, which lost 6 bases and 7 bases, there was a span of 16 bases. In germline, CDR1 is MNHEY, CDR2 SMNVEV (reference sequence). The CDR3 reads CASRVGGFGNSPLHF. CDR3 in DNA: TGTGCCAGCAGGGTGGGTGGGTTTGGGAATTCACCCCTCCACTTT.

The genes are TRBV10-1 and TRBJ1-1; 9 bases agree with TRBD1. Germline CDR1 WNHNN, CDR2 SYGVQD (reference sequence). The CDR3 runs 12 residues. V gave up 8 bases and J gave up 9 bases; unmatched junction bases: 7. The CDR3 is CASPQGALKAFF. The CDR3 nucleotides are TGCGCCAGCCCACAGGGGGCCTTGAAAGCTTTCTTT.

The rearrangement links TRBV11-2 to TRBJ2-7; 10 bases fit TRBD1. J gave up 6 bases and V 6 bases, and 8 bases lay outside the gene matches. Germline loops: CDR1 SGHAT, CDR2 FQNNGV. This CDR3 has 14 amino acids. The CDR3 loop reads CASSRRTGGGEQYF. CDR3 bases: TGTGCCAGCAGTCGAAGGACAGGGGGTGGCGAGCAGTACTTC.

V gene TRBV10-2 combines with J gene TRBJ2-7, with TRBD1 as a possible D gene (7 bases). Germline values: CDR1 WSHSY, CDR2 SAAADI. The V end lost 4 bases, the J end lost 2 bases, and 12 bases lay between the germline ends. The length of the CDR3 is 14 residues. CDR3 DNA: TGCGCCAGCAGTGGGACTACAGGGGCCTACGAGCAGTACTTC. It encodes CASSGTTGAYEQYF.

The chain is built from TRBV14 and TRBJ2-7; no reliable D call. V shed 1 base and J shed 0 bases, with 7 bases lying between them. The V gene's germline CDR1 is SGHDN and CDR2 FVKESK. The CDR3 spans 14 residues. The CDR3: CASSQARSSYEQYF. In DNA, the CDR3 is TGTGCCAGCAGCCAAGCGAGGAGCTCCTACGAGCAGTACTTC.

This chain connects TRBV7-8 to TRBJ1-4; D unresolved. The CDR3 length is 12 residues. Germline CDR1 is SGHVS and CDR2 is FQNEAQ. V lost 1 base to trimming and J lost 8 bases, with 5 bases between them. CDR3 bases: TGTGCCAGCAGCTTAGTAGGGGAAAAACTGTTTTTT. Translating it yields CASSLVGEKLFF.

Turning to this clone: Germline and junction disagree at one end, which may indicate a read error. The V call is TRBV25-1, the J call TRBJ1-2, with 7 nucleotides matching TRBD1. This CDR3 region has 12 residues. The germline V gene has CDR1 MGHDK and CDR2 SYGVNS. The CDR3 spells CASSESTTGQAF. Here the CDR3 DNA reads TGTGCCAGCAGTGAATCTACGACAGGGCAAGCCTTC.

As DNA, the CDR3 is TGTGCCAGCAGCTGGCGGGGGGCAAGGGACGAGCAGTACTTC. Translating it yields CASSWRGARDEQYF. The rearrangement links TRBV5-6 to TRBJ2-7; 8 bases align to TRBD2. Germline V gene lookup returns CDR1 SGHDT and CDR2 YYEEEE. The CDR3 has 14 residues. V lost 3 bases to trimming and J lost 5 bases; unmatched junction nucleotides: 7. Supplemented by reference TRBV5-6 and TRBJ2-7, the full variable domain reads DAGVTQSPTHLIKTRGQQVTLRCSPKSGHDTVSWYQQALGQGPQFIFQYYEEEERQRGNFPDRFSGHQFPNYSSELNVNALLLGDSALYLCASSWRGARDEQYFGPGTRLTVT.

This chain's CDR3 is CASSQDGTSPYNEQFF. The CDR3 DNA reads TGTGCCAGCAGCCAAGACGGCACTAGCCCCTACAATGAGCAGTTCTTC. The chain has TRBV4-2 and TRBJ2-1; weak D call: TRBD2 (6 bases). The CDR3 spans 16 residues. V dropped 0 bases and J dropped 2 bases, with 11 bases sitting between them. Germline CDR1 reads LGHNA; CDR2 reads YNFKEQ.